A single sample gave rise to the 18 T cell receptor beta chains below, sequenced in a study of response to subunit inactivated influenza vaccine. From the RT-PCR reads, TCRdb called clonotypes with MiXCR, one entry per CDR3 protein. Counted here are roughly 500,000 distinct CDR3 sequences, 20% to 25% occurring once; the ten biggest clones make up approximately 3%. These data were also filed under a second study, of T cells expressing NK-cell markers. That source adds: cDNA encoding TCR beta was synthesized via 5'RACE template switching incorporating UMIs.

The sample here was CD4+ T cells sorted from PBMCs, taken 11 to 12 days after vaccination. The receptors originated from a man aged 50-59 years who received an inactivated influenza vaccine.

J is TRBJ1-1 and V is TRBV6-1; 7 bases map to TRBD1. The germline V gene encodes CDR1 MNHNS and CDR2 SASEGT. The J segment lost 6 bases and the V segment lost 2 bases, leaving 9 bases of the junction unmatched. This CDR3 region has 15 residues. The CDR3 spells CASSENAGGGPEAFF. CDR3 nucleotide sequence: TGTGCCAGCAGTGAAAACGCAGGGGGAGGACCTGAAGCTTTCTTT.

The chain is built from TRBV20-1 and TRBJ2-3, with 7 bases that match TRBD2. The CDR3 runs 12 residues. Looked up from germline, CDR1 is DFQATT and CDR2 is SNEGSKA (reference sequence). J gave up 10 bases and V 3 bases, and 7 bases lay outside the gene matches. The CDR3 is CSARLAALSQYF. DNA of the CDR3: TGCAGTGCTAGGCTAGCGGCCCTATCGCAGTATTTT.

The rearrangement links TRBV7-2 to TRBJ1-2; 9 bases match TRBD1. V dropped 5 bases and J dropped 4; count of bases not matched to a gene: 5. Germline loops: CDR1 SGHTA, CDR2 FQGNSA. This CDR3 region has 14 residues. The chain's CDR3 is CASSPLTGGYGYTF. DNA for the CDR3: TGTGCCAGCAGCCCTCTGACAGGGGGCTATGGCTACACCTTC.

J is TRBJ2-5 and V is TRBV20-1; 10 bases fit TRBD2. Germline CDR1 DFQATT, CDR2 SNEGSKA (reference sequence). The V gene end was trimmed by 6 bases and the J gene end by 7 bases; junction bases not matched to a gene: 8. The CDR3 is 13 amino acids. The CDR3 bases are TGCAGTGCCCGGACTAGCGGCACCGGGACCCAGTACTTC. This gives the protein CSARTSGTGTQYF.

The chain recombines TRBV7-8 with TRBJ2-6, with 7 bases aligning to TRBD1. J lost 0 bases, V lost 5 bases, and 10 bases had no gene match. CDR1 and CDR2 from the germline V gene are SGHVS and FQNEAQ. There are 18 residues in the CDR3. CDR3 in DNA: TGTGCCAGCAGCCAGAGGACAGGTACTCCCTCTGGGGCCAACGTCCTGACTTTC. It translates to CASSQRTGTPSGANVLTF.

There are a few counts of this clonotype. CDR3: CASRPAATDTQYF. The CDR3 DNA follows: TGTGCCAGTAGGCCAGCGGCCACAGATACGCAGTATTTT. V gene TRBV19 combines with J gene TRBJ2-3, with D possibly TRBD2 on 5 matching bases. The CDR3 totals 13 residues. CDR1 is LNHDA, CDR2 SQIVND, per germline (reference sequence). V gave up 6 bases and J gave up 2 bases, with 9 bases separating them. The variable domain in full, completed from reference TRBV19 and TRBJ2-3, reads DGGITQSPKYLFRKEGQNVTLSCEQNLNHDAMYWYRQDPGQGLRLIYYSQIVNDFQKGDIAEGYSVSREKKESFPLTVTSAQKNPTAFYLCASRPAATDTQYFGPGTRLTVL.

The rearrangement joins TRBV7-2 to TRBJ2-5, with 16 bases that match TRBD2. This CDR3 contains 17 residues. With V trimmed by 3 bases and J by 1 base, 2 bases remained unmatched. CDR1 and CDR2 from the germline V gene are SGHTA and FQGNSA. For the CDR3, the DNA is TGTGCCAGCAGCTTGGGGACTAGCGGGGGGGCCCAAGAGACCCAGTACTTC. It is translated as CASSLGTSGGAQETQYF.

Only a few counts were recorded for this clonotype. V usage is TRBV3-1 and J usage is TRBJ1-2, with D uncertain. This CDR3 comprises 13 residues. The V gene lost 4 bases and the J gene lost 2 bases, with 8 bases spanning the gap. Germline-derived CDR1 and CDR2 are LGHDT and YNNKEL (reference sequence). The CDR3 loop is CASSPPGNYGYTF. The CDR3 nucleotides read TGTGCCAGCAGCCCCCCGGGCAACTATGGCTACACCTTC.

In its sample, this clonotype was seen a few times. The rearrangement links TRBV4-2 to TRBJ1-1; 7 bases agree with TRBD1. The CDR3 runs 15 residues. Per germline, CDR1 LGHNA and CDR2 YNFKEQ. V lost 0 bases, J lost 1 base, and 2 bases stayed unmatched. The CDR3 reads CASSQETGENTEAFF. CDR3 DNA: TGTGCCAGCAGCCAAGAAACAGGGGAGAACACTGAAGCTTTCTTT.

The chain has TRBV5-6 and TRBJ1-5; tentative D call: TRBD1 (6 bases). The germline V gene encodes CDR1 SGHDT and CDR2 YYEEEE. CDR3 size: 17 residues. With 3 bases removed from V and 4 bases from J, the gap between germline ends came to 20 bases. For the CDR3, the DNA is TGTGCCAGCAGCTCTTTGGGGGGAGGACAGTTTAATCAGCCCCAGCATTTT. Protein product: CASSSLGGGQFNQPQHF.

At least ten counts were recorded for this clonotype. The genes are TRBV15 and TRBJ2-1, with TRBD2 as a possible D gene (5 bases). The CDR3 contains 15 residues. V lost 6 bases to trimming and J lost 1 base, with 13 bases between them. Germline V CDR1 and CDR2: LNHNV, YYDKDF (reference sequence). This chain's CDR3 is CATRPGSGSYNEQFF. The CDR3 bases are TGTGCCACCAGGCCGGGGAGCGGTTCCTACAATGAGCAGTTCTTC.

V gene TRBV2 combines with J gene TRBJ2-1, with D possibly TRBD1 on 6 matching bases. CDR3 length equals 13 residues. Trimming removed 3 bases from V and 5 bases from J, with 8 bases in between. Germline V gives CDR1 SNHLY, CDR2 FYNNEI. CDR3 sequence (DNA): TGTGCCAGCAGTGACCGGACAGACAATGAGCAGTTCTTC. Residues: CASSDRTDNEQFF.

The chain joins TRBV3-1 to TRBJ1-3; maybe TRBD1 (5 bases). This CDR3 is 17 amino acids long. Germline lookup yields CDR1 LGHDT and CDR2 YNNKEL (reference sequence). Trimming pared 4 bases from V and 0 bases from J, leaving 16 bases between. The DNA for the CDR3 is TGTGCCAGCAGCCCTCAGGGACGGTTCAGCTCTGGAAACACCATATATTTT. Translated: CASSPQGRFSSGNTIYF. The whole variable domain, remainder taken from reference TRBV3-1 and TRBJ1-3, is DTAVSQTPKYLVTQMGNDKSIKCEQNLGHDTMYWYKQDSKKFLKIMFSYNNKELIINETVPNRFSPKSPDKAHLNLHINSLELGDSAVYFCASSPQGRFSSGNTIYFGEGSWLTVV.

This clonotype appeared a few times. The chain carries TRBV20-1 and TRBJ2-4, with 7 bases that match TRBD1. This CDR3 spans 13 amino acids. Germline V gene lookup returns CDR1 DFQATT and CDR2 SNEGSKA (reference sequence). The V and J ends lost 3 bases and 3 bases, in that order; junction bases with no gene match: 2. CDR3 DNA: TGCAGTGCTAGTTGGGACAGCAAAAACATTCAGTACTTC. Protein product: CSASWDSKNIQYF.

The chain carries TRBV6-1 and TRBJ2-2, with 10 nucleotides matching TRBD2. V dropped 6 bases and J dropped 5; count of bases not matched to a gene: 6. Germline assignment: CDR1 MNHNS and CDR2 SASEGT. CDR3 length equals 15 residues. Written as DNA, the CDR3 is TGTGCCAGCAGGCCCACTAGCGGGGTGACCGGGGAGCTGTTTTTT. Translated, it gives CASRPTSGVTGELFF.

This clonotype was counted between two and nine times. This chain connects TRBV29-1 to TRBJ2-3; D gene ambiguous. This CDR3 region has 14 residues. Germline CDR1 SQVTM, CDR2 ANQGSEA. Trimming took off 0 bases at V and 2 bases at J, with 9 bases between the two ends. In nucleotides, the CDR3 is TGCAGCGTTGAAGATGCCGGAAACACAGATACGCAGTATTTT. Amino acids: CSVEDAGNTDTQYF.

As DNA, the CDR3 is TGTGCCAGCAGCGCGGGACAGGGGACTTCACCCCTCCACTTT. Translated: CASSAGQGTSPLHF. V is TRBV7-9 and J is TRBJ1-6, with 10 bases matching TRBD1. The CDR3 has 14 residues. Germline V gene lookup returns CDR1 SEHNR and CDR2 FQNEAQ (reference sequence). V shed 5 bases and J 9 bases; nucleotides not matched to a gene: 4.

This chain links TRBV10-3 with TRBJ1-3; D is unclear. The CDR3 consists of 15 residues. V shed 5 bases and J shed 0 bases, with 11 bases lying between them. Germline V gene data show CDR1 as ENHRY and CDR2 as SYGVKD. CDR3 bases: TGTGCCATCAGTTACGGACGGGACTCTGGAAACACCATATATTTT. As protein: CAISYGRDSGNTIYF.